A single sample gave rise to the 11 T cell receptor beta chains below, sequenced in a study of shared clonotypes between healthy human individuals. Only in-frame clones appear in the TCRdb table, and some are missing; sequencing was by immunoSEQ multiplex PCR. Of fewer than 2.5 million clones listed, approximately 94% are singletons. Material: naive CD4+ T cells from PBMCs. The subset was: CD45RA+ positively selected. The receptor set was obtained from a man younger than 35 in good health. Some clones in this sample may be carry-over from other donors' samples.

The chain carries TRBV27 and TRBJ1-2; D unresolved. CDR3 size: 16 residues. Trimming removed 1 base at V and 2 bases at J, with 14 bases between. CDR1 is MNHEY and CDR2 is SMNVEV in the germline V gene (reference sequence). CDR3 nucleotides: TGTGCCAGCAGTTTATATGGCCGTACGGGCAACTATGGCTACACCTTC. As protein: CASSLYGRTGNYGYTF.

The chain carries TRBV5-4 and TRBJ1-2; D call uncertain. Germline V gene data show CDR1 as SGHNT and CDR2 as YYREEE (reference sequence). The CDR3 loop spans 12 amino acids. Trimming removed 4 bases from V and 7 bases from J, with 11 bases in between. The CDR3 nucleotides read TGTGCCAGCAGCCAGAGAAATATTGGCTACACCTTC. This codes for CASSQRNIGYTF.

The CDR3 spells CASRLGEGLGDTQYF. DNA of the CDR3: TGTGCCAGCAGGTTGGGGGAGGGCCTTGGAGATACGCAGTATTTT. The chain uses TRBV9 and TRBJ2-3; TRBD2 aligns across 7 bases. The germline V gene encodes CDR1 SGDLS and CDR2 YYNGEE. V gave up 5 bases and J gave up 5 bases; unmatched junction bases: 11. The CDR3 has 15 amino acids.

This clone was detected only a few times. The chain recombines TRBV29-1 with TRBJ1-2, with TRBD1 as a possible D gene (5 bases). The CDR3 is made up of 13 amino acids. V lost 6 bases, J lost 9 bases, and 20 bases lay in between. Germline V gene lookup returns CDR1 SQVTM and CDR2 ANQGSEA. CDR3 coding DNA: TGCAGCGTCTACCCCGGGGCCACCTGGAGCTACACCTTC. This codes for CSVYPGATWSYTF.

The chain couples TRBV7-3 to TRBJ2-3, with D uncertain. The CDR3 consists of 12 residues. The germline V and J ends were trimmed by 8 bases and 4 bases, with 10 bases remaining between them. Germline lookup yields CDR1 SGHTA and CDR2 FQGTGA. The CDR3 coding sequence is TGTGCCAGCGGGCATGGGCCAGATACGCAGTATTTT. This translates into CASGHGPDTQYF.

J is TRBJ1-2 and V is TRBV7-8; D is uncertain. This CDR3 is 13 amino acids long. The germline V gene has CDR1 SGHVS and CDR2 FQNEAQ. V lost 4 bases, J lost 2 bases, and 8 bases lay in between. The CDR3 reads CASSSRANYGYTF. CDR3 nucleotide sequence: TGTGCCAGCAGCTCAAGGGCCAACTATGGCTACACCTTC.

This chain connects TRBV2 to TRBJ2-1; 10 bases are a match to TRBD2. CDR1 and CDR2 (germline): SNHLY, FYNNEI. The CDR3 runs to 15 residues. V gave up 7 bases and J gave up 3 bases; unmatched junction bases: 6. For the CDR3, the DNA is TGTGCCAGCAAGCAGCGGGAGGGCGTCTACAATGAGCAGTTCTTC. The encoded protein is CASKQREGVYNEQFF.

This chain uses TRBV7-9 with TRBJ2-7; TRBD1 matches 8 bases. V lost 1 base, J lost 6 bases, and 14 bases stayed unmatched. Germline CDR1 and CDR2: SEHNR and FQNEAQ (reference sequence). This CDR3 comprises 17 residues. The CDR3 nucleotides read TGTGCCAGCAGCTTAGAACCTCTCGGGCAGGGGGCTGGCGAGCAGTACTTC. Its protein product is CASSLEPLGQGAGEQYF.

This chain links TRBV29-1 with TRBJ2-3; D is perhaps TRBD1 (5 bases). Trimming stripped 5 bases from V and 0 bases from J, with 12 bases between. In germline, CDR1 is SQVTM, CDR2 ANQGSEA. The CDR3 covers 14 residues. The CDR3 loop reads CSVRQGASTDTQYF. CDR3 nucleotides: TGCAGCGTTCGGCAGGGCGCTAGCACAGATACGCAGTATTTT.

V is TRBV5-1 and J is TRBJ2-3; 8 bases align to TRBD2. CDR1 is SGHRS, CDR2 YFSETQ, per germline. CDR3 length: 16 residues. V dropped 4 bases and J dropped 4; count of bases not matched to a gene: 11. CDR3 nucleotide sequence: TGCGCCAGCAGCGTGTCTAATAGCGGGACCGCAGATACGCAGTATTTT. This codes for CASSVSNSGTADTQYF.

CDR3 bases: TGTGCCAGCAGCTTGTGGCTAGCTGGGGCCAACGTCCTGACTTTC. It specifies CASSLWLAGANVLTF. The rearrangement uses TRBV5-6 and TRBJ2-6; D is uncertain. Germline V gene lookup returns CDR1 SGHDT and CDR2 YYEEEE. Deletions cut 1 base from V and 2 bases from J, with 7 bases between. CDR3 length: 15 residues.